A selection of T cell receptor beta chains follows, all from one sample in a study of CD8 T cells in Susac syndrome. Via MiXCR, TCRdb re-called the immunoSEQ multiplex PCR reads, giving one row per CDR3 protein. Of approximately 190,000 distinct CDR3 sequences listed, roughly 92% are singletons. Sample: CD4+ T cells from PBMCs. All receptors derive from a human donor in good health. CDR3s leave out the opening cysteine and the closing phenylalanine or tryptophan. The D gene is left open where the match is weak. Part of the rows lack a size; the others show once, few, many or a class for expanded clones.

J gene: TRBJ2-7; D gene: TRBD1; clone size: .; V gene: TRBV5-1; CDR3 protein: ASSPDRLSYEQY
J gene: TRBJ2-7; D gene: .; clone size: .; V gene: TRBV4-1; CDR3 protein: ASSQEIGTGSYEQY
J gene: TRBJ2-7; D gene: TRBD1; clone size: .; V gene: TRBV20-1; CDR3 protein: SARDRREQY
J gene: TRBJ2-1; D gene: .; clone size: .; V gene: TRBV12-3/TRBV12-4; CDR3 protein: ASSPMRVDEQF
J gene: TRBJ1-6; D gene: .; clone size: .; V gene: TRBV3-1; CDR3 protein: ASSPRTEKFPLH
J gene: TRBJ1-3; D gene: .; clone size: .; V gene: TRBV6-1; CDR3 protein: ASSGRVRNTIY
J gene: TRBJ1-2; D gene: .; clone size: .; V gene: TRBV3-1; CDR3 protein: ASSQDGTAYGYT
J gene: TRBJ2-1; D gene: TRBD2; clone size: .; V gene: TRBV6-5; CDR3 protein: ASSPVRSGYNEQF
J gene: TRBJ1-1; D gene: TRBD1; clone size: .; V gene: TRBV19; CDR3 protein: ASKGQGNTEAF
J gene: TRBJ2-5; D gene: TRBD1; clone size: .; V gene: TRBV5-6; CDR3 protein: ASSFETGEETQY
J gene: TRBJ2-3; D gene: .; clone size: .; V gene: TRBV28; CDR3 protein: ATRRLTTDTQY
J gene: TRBJ2-6; D gene: .; clone size: .; V gene: TRBV7-2; CDR3 protein: ASSRGTPHVLT
J gene: TRBJ2-3; D gene: TRBD1; clone size: few; V gene: TRBV9; CDR3 protein: ASSVGQGFTDTQY